The sequence of this T cell receptor (beta chain) was determined in a study of human T cells and chemical hapten exposure. Study-wide results and limits: Versus controls, expanded TCRs had significantly more large CDR3 similarity clusters.

TCRdb re-called the RACE reads with MiXCR, one entry per CDR3 protein. The table includes approximately 400,000 distinct CDR3 sequences, around 5% detected once. This clonotype showed up just a few times. No antigen is known for it. Documented time point: patch test 1, 2 weeks after DPC sensitization. Regarding treatment: therapeutic diphenylcyclopropenone sensitization with weekly scalp DPC. The V gene's germline CDR1 is SGHRS and CDR2 YFSETQ. Trimming took off 4 bases at V and 10 bases at J, with 17 bases between the two ends. This CDR3 has 13 amino acids. V gene TRBV5-1 combines with J gene TRBJ1-1, with D possibly matching TRBD1 (5 bases). This material consisted of whole blood, taken in connection with sensitization to the hapten diphenylcyclopropenone (DPC). This sequence originates from a woman between 45 and 60 years old with alopecia areata. Some clones in this sample may be carry-over from other donors' samples. The DNA for the CDR3 is TGCGCCAGCAGCGCCGAGGTCGGGGCGAGAGCTTTCTTT. Amino acids: CASSAEVGARAFF.